This TCR beta chain was recovered during a study of blood T cell repertoires in COVID-19. For the study at large: Sites in the United States, Italy and Spain provided acute and convalescent COVID-19 samples. T cells, B-cell-depleted T cells, or PBMCs provided the cDNA or gDNA that served as material.

Original analysis: Quantification of nucleated cells was approximated via reference gene primer amplification. The table came from immunoSEQ multiplex PCR; TCRdb's copy has only in-frame clones and leaves some out. Clone size and V and J calls were adopted from that table, with D and trimming inferred from the DNA. The repertoire holds 110,000 or so clones, with approximately 90% as singletons. The J segment lost 7 bases and the V segment lost 5 bases, leaving 6 bases of the junction unmatched. The V gene's germline CDR1 is SEHNR and CDR2 FQNEAQ (reference sequence). The CDR3 length is 13 residues. The chain is built from TRBV7-9 and TRBJ2-7; 9 bases are a match to TRBD2. The receptor's source is a woman aged 45-65 years with acute or convalescent COVID-19. Sequenced input: peripheral blood. The CDR3 region is CASSAGGILEQYF. The CDR3 nucleotides are TGTGCCAGCAGCGCGGGGGGGATATTGGAGCAGTACTTC.